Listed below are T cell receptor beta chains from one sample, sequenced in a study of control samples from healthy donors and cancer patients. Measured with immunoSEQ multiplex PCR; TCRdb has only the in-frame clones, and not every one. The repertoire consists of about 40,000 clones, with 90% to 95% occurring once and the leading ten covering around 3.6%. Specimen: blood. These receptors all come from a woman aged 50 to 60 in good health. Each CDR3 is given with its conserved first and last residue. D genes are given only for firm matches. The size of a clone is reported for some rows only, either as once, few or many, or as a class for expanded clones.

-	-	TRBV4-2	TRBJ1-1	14	CASSQDTENTEAFF	TGTGCCAGCAGCCAAGACACTGAGAACACTGAAGCTTTCTTT
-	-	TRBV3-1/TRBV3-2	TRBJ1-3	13	CASSQVSGNTIYF	TGTGCCAGCAGCCAGGTTTCAGGAAACACCATATATTTT
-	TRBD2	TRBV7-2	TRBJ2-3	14	CASSPGLLTDTQYF	TGTGCCAGCAGCCCGGGACTACTCACAGATACGCAGTATTTT
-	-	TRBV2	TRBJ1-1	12	CASRVTGTEAFF	TGTGCCAGCAGGGTTACGGGTACTGAAGCTTTCTTT
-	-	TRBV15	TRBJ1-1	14	CATSRGQFNTEAFF	TGTGCCACCAGCAGAGGACAGTTTAACACTGAAGCTTTCTTT
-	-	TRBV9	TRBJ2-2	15	CASSVAMGRGGELFF	TGTGCCAGCAGCGTGGCGATGGGACGGGGCGGGGAGCTGTTTTTT
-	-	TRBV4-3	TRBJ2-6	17	CASSQALASTGANVLTF	TGCGCCAGCAGCCAAGCTCTAGCGTCGACTGGGGCCAACGTCCTGACTTTC
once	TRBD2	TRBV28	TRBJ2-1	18	CASSSTPKTSGLYNEQFF	TGTGCCAGCAGCTCAACTCCGAAGACTAGCGGACTCTACAATGAGCAGTTCTTC
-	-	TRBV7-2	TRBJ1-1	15	CASSSRLGANTEAFF	TGTGCCAGCAGCTCCCGCTTGGGGGCGAACACTGAAGCTTTCTTT
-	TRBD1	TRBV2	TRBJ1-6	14	CASSEEGADSPLHF	TGTGCCAGCAGTGAAGAGGGGGCTGATTCACCCCTCCACTTT
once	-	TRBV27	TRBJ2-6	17	CASSLSAGRAGANVLTF	TGTGCCAGCAGTTTAAGCGCAGGTCGGGCTGGGGCCAACGTCCTGACTTTC
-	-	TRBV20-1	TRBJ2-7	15	CSASFNGGLPYEQYF	TGCAGTGCTAGTTTCAATGGAGGGCTACCCTACGAGCAGTACTTC
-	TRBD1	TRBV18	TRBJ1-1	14	CASSETGPNTEAFF	TGTGCCAGCTCAGAGACAGGGCCGAACACTGAAGCTTTCTTT
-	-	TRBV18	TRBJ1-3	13	CASSGNSGNTIYF	TGTGCCAGCTCAGGGAACTCTGGAAACACCATATATTTT
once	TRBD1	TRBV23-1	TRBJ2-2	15	CASRDRVRSTGELFF	TGCGCCAGCAGGGACAGGGTACGGAGCACCGGGGAGCTGTTTTTT
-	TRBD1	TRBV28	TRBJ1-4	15	CASSTSGGQGEKLFF	TGTGCCAGCAGCACTAGTGGGGGACAGGGAGAAAAACTGTTTTTT
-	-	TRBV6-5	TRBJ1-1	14	CASSPSFGGTEAFF	TGTGCCAGCAGTCCCTCATTCGGGGGCACTGAAGCTTTCTTT
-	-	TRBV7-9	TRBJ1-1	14	CASSLQGTNTEAFF	TGTGCCAGCAGCTTACAGGGGACGAACACTGAAGCTTTCTTT
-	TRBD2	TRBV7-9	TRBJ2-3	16	CASTFSSSGVADTQYF	TGTGCCAGCACGTTCAGTTCTAGCGGGGTTGCAGATACGCAGTATTTT
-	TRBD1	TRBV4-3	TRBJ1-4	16	CASSQASRQGLEKLFF	TGCGCCAGCAGCCAAGCATCGCGACAGGGACTCGAAAAACTGTTTTTT
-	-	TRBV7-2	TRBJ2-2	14	CASSKDGNTGELFF	TGTGCCAGCAGCAAGGATGGGAACACCGGGGAGCTGTTTTTT
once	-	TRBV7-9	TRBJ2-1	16	CASSPVVARSYNEQFF	TGTGCCAGCAGCCCCGTGGTAGCCCGATCCTACAATGAGCAGTTCTTC
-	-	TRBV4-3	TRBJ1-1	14	CASSQGLGGTEAFF	TGCGCCAGCAGCCAAGGGTTGGGGGGCACTGAAGCTTTCTTT
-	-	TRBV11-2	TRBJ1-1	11	CASSLHREAFF	TGTGCCAGCAGCTTGCACAGGGAAGCTTTCTTT
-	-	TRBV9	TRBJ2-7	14	CASSVGLGPYEQYF	TGTGCCAGCAGCGTCGGTCTGGGACCCTACGAGCAGTACTTC
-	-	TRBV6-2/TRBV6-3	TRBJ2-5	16	CASSWVDRSSEETQYF	TGTGCCAGCAGCTGGGTTGACAGGTCGTCGGAAGAGACCCAGTACTTC
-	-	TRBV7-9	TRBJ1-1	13	CASGSTGNTEAFF	TGTGCCAGCGGGAGCACAGGGAACACTGAAGCTTTCTTT
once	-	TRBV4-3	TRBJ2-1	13	CASSQEWGNEQFF	TGCGCCAGCAGCCAAGAATGGGGGAATGAGCAGTTCTTC
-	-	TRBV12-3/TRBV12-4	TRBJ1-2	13	CASSSTAYGGYTF	TGTGCCAGCAGTTCTACAGCGTACGGCGGCTACACCTTC
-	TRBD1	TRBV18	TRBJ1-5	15	CASSPEGGATQPQHF	TGTGCCAGCTCACCAGAAGGGGGCGCGACTCAGCCCCAGCATTTT
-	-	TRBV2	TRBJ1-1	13	CASRMGVETEAFF	TGTGCCAGCAGGATGGGGGTGGAGACTGAAGCTTTCTTT
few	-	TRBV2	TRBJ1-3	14	CASSRPQTGNTIYF	TGTGCCAGCAGTCGGCCCCAAACAGGAAACACCATATATTTT
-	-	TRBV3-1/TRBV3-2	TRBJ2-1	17	CASRLSRTNFPYNEQFF	TGTGCCAGCAGGCTTTCAAGGACCAATTTCCCATACAATGAGCAGTTCTTC
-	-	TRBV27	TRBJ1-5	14	CASSLTQGAQPQHF	TGTGCCAGCAGTTTAACCCAGGGCGCCCAGCCCCAGCATTTT
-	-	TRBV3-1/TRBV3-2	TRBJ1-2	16	CASSQAGGGENYGYTF	TGTGCCAGCAGCCAGGCCGGAGGGGGAGAAAACTATGGCTACACCTTC
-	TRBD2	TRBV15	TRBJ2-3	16	CATSKTSGLRPDTQYF	TGTGCCACCAGCAAGACTAGCGGACTCCGCCCAGATACGCAGTATTTT
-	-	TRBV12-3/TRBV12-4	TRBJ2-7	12	CASSPQFGEQYF	TGTGCCAGCAGCCCACAATTCGGCGAGCAGTACTTC
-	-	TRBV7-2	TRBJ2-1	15	CASSSGSSSYNEQFF	TGTGCCAGCAGCTCCGGGTCCAGCTCCTACAATGAGCAGTTCTTC
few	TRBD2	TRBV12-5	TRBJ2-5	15	CASGARRGRGETQYF	TGTGCTAGTGGCGCGCGGCGAGGGAGGGGAGAGACCCAGTACTTC
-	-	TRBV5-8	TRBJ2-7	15	CASSRHRDTSYEQYF	TGTGCCAGCAGTCGTCACCGGGACACAAGCTACGAGCAGTACTTC
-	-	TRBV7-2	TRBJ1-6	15	CASSLGLTYNSPLHF	TGTGCCAGCAGCTTAGGGCTTACCTATAATTCACCCCTCCACTTT
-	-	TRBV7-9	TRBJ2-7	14	CASSLTQGSNEQYF	TGTGCCAGCAGCTTAACGCAGGGATCCAACGAGCAGTACTTC
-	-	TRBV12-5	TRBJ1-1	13	CFNPGTLNTEAFF	TGTTTCAATCCCGGGACATTGAACACTGAAGCTTTCTTT
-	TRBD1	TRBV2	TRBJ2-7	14	CASSVDRVNYEQYF	TGTGCCAGCAGTGTCGACAGGGTCAACTACGAGCAGTACTTC
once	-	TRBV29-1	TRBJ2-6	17	CSVEDHRVFSGANVLTF	TGCAGCGTTGAAGATCATAGGGTTTTCTCTGGGGCCAACGTCCTGACTTTC
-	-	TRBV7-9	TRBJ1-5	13	CASSAEGGQPQHF	TGTGCCAGCAGCGCGGAAGGAGGTCAGCCCCAGCATTTT
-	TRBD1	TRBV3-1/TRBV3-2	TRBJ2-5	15	CASSPGQGALETQYF	TGTGCCAGCAGCCCGGGACAGGGGGCTTTGGAGACCCAGTACTTC
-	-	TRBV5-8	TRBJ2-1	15	CASSLEGSSYNEQFF	TGTGCCAGCAGCTTAGAGGGTAGCTCCTACAATGAGCAGTTCTTC
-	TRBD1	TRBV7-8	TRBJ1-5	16	CASSLGEGTGNQPQHF	TGTGCCAGCAGCCTAGGGGAGGGGACAGGCAATCAGCCCCAGCATTTT
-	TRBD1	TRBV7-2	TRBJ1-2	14	CASSLEGQLYGYTF	TGTGCCAGCAGCTTGGAGGGACAGCTCTATGGCTACACCTTC
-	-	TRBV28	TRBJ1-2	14	CASSPRQGLYGYTF	TGTGCCAGCAGTCCACGGCAGGGGCTCTATGGCTACACCTTC
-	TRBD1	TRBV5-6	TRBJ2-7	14	CASRETGQTYEQYF	TGTGCCAGCAGGGAGACAGGGCAGACCTACGAGCAGTACTTC